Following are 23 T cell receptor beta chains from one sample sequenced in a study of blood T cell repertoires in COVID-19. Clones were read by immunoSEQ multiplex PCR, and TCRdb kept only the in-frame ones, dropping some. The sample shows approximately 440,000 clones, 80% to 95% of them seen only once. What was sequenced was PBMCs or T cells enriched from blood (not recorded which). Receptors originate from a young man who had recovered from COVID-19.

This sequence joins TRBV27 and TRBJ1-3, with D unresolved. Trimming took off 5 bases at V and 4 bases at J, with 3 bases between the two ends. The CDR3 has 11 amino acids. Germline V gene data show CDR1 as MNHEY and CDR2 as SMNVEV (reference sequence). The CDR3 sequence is CASSRGNTIYF. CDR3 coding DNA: TGTGCCAGCAGTCGGGGAAACACCATATATTTT.

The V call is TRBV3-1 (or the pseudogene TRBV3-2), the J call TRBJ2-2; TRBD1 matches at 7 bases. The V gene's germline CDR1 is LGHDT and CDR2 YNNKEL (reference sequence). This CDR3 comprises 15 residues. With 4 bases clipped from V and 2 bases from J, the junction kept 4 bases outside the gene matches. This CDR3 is CASSLRDSNTGELFF. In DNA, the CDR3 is TGTGCCAGCAGCCTCCGGGACAGTAACACCGGGGAGCTGTTTTTT.

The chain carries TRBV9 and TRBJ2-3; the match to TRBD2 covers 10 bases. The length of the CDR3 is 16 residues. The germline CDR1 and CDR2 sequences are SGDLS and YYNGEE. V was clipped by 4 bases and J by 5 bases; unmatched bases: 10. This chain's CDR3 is CASSWLAGGPLDTQYF. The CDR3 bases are TGTGCCAGCAGCTGGTTAGCGGGGGGACCGCTAGATACGCAGTATTTT.

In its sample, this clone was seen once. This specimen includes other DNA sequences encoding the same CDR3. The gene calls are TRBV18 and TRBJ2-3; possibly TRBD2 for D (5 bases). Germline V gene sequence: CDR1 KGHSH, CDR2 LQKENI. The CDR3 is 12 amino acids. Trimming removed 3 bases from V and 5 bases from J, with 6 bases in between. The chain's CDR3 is CASSPAGDTQYF. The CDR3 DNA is TGTGCCAGCTCACCGGCGGGAGATACGCAGTATTTT.

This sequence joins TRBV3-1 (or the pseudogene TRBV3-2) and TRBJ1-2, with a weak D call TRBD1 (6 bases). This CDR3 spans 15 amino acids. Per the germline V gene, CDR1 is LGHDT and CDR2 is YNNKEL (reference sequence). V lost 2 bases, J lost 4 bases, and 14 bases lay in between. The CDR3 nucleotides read TGTGCCAGCAGCCAATCACAGGGATTAGGCTATGGCTACACCTTC. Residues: CASSQSQGLGYGYTF.

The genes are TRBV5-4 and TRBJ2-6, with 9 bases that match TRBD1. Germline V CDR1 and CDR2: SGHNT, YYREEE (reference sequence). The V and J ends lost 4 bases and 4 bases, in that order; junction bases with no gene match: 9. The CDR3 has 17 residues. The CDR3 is CASSSPGTGLGANVLTF. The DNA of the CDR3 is TGTGCCAGCAGCAGTCCCGGGACAGGGCTGGGGGCCAACGTCCTGACTTTC. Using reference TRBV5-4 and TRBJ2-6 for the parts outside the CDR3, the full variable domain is ETGVTQSPTHLIKTRGQQVTLRCSSQSGHNTVSWYQQALGQGPQFIFQYYREEENGRGNFPPRFSGLQFPNYSSELNVNALELDDSALYLCASSSPGTGLGANVLTFGAGSRLTVL.

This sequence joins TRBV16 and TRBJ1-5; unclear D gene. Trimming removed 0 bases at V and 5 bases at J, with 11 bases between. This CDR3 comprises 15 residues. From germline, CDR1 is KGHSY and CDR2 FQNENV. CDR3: CASSQSESSYQPQHF. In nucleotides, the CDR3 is TGTGCCAGCAGCCAATCGGAGAGCAGTTATCAGCCCCAGCATTTT. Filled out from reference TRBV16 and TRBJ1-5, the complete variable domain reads GEEVAQTPKHLVRGEGQKAKLYCAPIKGHSYVFWYQQVLKNEFKFLISFQNENVFDETGMPKERFSAKCLPNSPCSLEIQATKLEDSAVYFCASSQSESSYQPQHFGDGTRLSIL.

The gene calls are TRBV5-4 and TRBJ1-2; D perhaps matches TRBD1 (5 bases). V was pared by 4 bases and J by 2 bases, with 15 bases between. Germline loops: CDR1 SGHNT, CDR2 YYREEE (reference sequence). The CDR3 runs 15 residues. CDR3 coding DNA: TGTGCCAGCAGCCCCCCGGTGACAGCGAACTATGGCTACACCTTC. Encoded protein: CASSPPVTANYGYTF. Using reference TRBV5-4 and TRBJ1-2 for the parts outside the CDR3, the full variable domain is ETGVTQSPTHLIKTRGQQVTLRCSSQSGHNTVSWYQQALGQGPQFIFQYYREEENGRGNFPPRFSGLQFPNYSSELNVNALELDDSALYLCASSPPVTANYGYTFGSGTRLTVV.

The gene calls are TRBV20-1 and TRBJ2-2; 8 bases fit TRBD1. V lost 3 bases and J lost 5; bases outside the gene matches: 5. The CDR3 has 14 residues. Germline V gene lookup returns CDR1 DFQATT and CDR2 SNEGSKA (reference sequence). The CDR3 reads CSASWTGRTGELFF. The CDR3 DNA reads TGCAGTGCTAGTTGGACAGGGAGAACCGGGGAGCTGTTTTTT.

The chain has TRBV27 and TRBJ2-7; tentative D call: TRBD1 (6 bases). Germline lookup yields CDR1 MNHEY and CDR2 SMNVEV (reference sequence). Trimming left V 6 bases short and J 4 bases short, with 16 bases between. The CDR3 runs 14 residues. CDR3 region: CASSQLGTRYEQYF. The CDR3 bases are TGTGCCAGCAGCCAACTAGGGACAAGATACGAGCAGTACTTC.

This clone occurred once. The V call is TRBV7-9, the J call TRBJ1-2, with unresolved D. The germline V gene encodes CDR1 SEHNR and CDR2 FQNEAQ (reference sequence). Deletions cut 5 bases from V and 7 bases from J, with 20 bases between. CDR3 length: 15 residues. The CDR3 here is CASSDHGGLTGGYTF. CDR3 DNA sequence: TGTGCCAGCAGCGACCATGGTGGCCTGACGGGTGGCTACACCTTC.

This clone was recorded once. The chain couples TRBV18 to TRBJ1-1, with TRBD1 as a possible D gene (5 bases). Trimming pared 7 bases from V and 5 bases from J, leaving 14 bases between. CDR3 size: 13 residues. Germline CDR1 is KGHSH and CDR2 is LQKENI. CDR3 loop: CASLGGRRTEAFF. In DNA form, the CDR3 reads TGTGCCAGCTTGGGGGGGAGGAGGACTGAAGCTTTCTTT.

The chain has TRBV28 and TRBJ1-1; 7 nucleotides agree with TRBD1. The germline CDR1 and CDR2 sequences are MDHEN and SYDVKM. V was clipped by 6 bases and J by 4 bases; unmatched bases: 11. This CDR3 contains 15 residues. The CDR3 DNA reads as TGTGCCAGCAGGACAACAGGGGAAGGGCGCACTGAAGCTTTCTTT. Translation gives CASRTTGEGRTEAFF.

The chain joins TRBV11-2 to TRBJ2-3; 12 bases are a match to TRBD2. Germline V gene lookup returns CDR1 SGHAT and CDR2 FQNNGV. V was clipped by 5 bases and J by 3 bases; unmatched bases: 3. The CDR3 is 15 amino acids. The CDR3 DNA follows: TGTGCCAGCAGCCCAGGACTAGCGGGGACAGATACGCAGTATTTT. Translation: CASSPGLAGTDTQYF.

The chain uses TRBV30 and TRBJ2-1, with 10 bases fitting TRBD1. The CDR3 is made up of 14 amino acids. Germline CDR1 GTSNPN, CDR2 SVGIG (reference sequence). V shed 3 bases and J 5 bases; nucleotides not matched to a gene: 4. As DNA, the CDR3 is TGTGCCTGGAGGACAGGGGGCCGACACAATGAGCAGTTCTTC. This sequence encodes CAWRTGGRHNEQFF.

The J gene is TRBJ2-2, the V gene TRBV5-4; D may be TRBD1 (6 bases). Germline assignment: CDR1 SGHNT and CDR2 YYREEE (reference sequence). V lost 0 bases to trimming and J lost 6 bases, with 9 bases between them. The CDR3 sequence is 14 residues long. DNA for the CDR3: TGTGCCAGCAGCTTGGGCAGGGGCCCCGGGGAGCTGTTTTTT. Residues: CASSLGRGPGELFF.

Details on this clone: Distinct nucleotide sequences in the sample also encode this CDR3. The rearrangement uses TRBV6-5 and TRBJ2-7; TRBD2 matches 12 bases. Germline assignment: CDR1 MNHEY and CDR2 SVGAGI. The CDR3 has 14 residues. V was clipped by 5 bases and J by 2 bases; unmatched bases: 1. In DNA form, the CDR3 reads TGTGCCAGCAGTCGACTAGCGGGAGCCTACGAGCAGTACTTC. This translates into CASSRLAGAYEQYF.

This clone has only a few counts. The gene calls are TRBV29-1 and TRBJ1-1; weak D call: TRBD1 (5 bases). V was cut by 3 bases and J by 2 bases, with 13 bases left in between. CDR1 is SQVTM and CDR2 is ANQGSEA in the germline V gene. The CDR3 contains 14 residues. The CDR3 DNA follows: TGCAGCGTTGAGGTAGGAGGGGTAAACACTGAAGCTTTCTTT. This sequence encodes CSVEVGGVNTEAFF.

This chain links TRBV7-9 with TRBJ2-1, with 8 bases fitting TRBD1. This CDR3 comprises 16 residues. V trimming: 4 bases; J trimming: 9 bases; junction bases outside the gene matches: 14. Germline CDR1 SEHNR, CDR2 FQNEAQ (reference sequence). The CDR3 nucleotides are TGTGCCAGCAGCTGGTCCGGGACCAGGGGGCGAGGTGAGCAGTTCTTC. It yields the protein CASSWSGTRGRGEQFF.

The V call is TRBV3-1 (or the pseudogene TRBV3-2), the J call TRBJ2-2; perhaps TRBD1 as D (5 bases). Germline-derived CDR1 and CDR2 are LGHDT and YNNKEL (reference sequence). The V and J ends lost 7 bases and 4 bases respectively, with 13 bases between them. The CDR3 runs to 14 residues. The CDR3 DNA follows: TGTGCCAGCAACGTTCAGGGAATCACCGGGGAGCTGTTTTTT. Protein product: CASNVQGITGELFF.

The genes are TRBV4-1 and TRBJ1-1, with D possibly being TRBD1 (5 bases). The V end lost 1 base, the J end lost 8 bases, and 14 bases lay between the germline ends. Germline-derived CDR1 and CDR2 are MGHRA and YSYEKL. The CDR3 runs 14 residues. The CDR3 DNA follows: TGCGCCAGCAGCCAAGGGGGGGATTTATCGGAAGCTTTCTTT. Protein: CASSQGGDLSEAFF.

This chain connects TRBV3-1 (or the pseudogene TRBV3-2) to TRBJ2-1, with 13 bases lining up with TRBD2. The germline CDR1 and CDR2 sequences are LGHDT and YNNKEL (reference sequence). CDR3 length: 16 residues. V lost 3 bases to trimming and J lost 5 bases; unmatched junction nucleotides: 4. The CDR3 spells CASSQAGLAGHNEQFF. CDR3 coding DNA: TGTGCCAGCAGCCAGGCGGGACTAGCGGGACACAATGAGCAGTTCTTC.

This CDR3 is CASSLAFGGEAFF. CDR3 sequence (DNA): TGCGCCAGCAGCTTGGCCTTCGGCGGAGAAGCTTTCTTT. The chain couples TRBV5-1 to TRBJ1-1; no reliable D call. Trimming cost V 0 bases and J 8 bases, with 11 bases left between them. Per the germline V gene, CDR1 is SGHRS and CDR2 is YFSETQ. The CDR3 has 13 residues.